Here is one T cell receptor (beta chain) with its context. The clone's antigen remains unknown. No base quality information exists; no much larger clone differs at one position. CDR1 and CDR2 are drawn from the germline V gene: MNHEY, SVGAGI. The CDR3, cysteine through phenylalanine, is 15 amino acids long. Kept here is only the CDR3 DNA, which spans 45 bases and is read in frame from base 1. V loses 4 bases, J loses 1 base, and the germline ends lie 14 bases apart. This record comes from a study of shared clonotypes between healthy human individuals (dated by TCRdb to the early 2020s). In the study overall: The cohort comprised two women and three men aged 18 to 49 years. Leukapheresis yielded between about 0.94 and 9 billion PBMCs per donor. For each donor, CD4 naive and CD4 memory were each given three plates, CD8 naive was given two plates, and CD8 memory was given one plate. The study deeply sequenced blood TCR repertoires of about 5 healthy adults to estimate repertoire size and the extent of clonotype sharing between individuals. Different laboratories and diverse techniques were used to prepare libraries and sequence TCR repertoires, to increase sequencing depth and limit assay-specific biases.

The investigation overall reported the following: Even with the large sequencing depth, rarefaction of the sorted-subset datasets indicated that sequencing was incomplete. Based on pairwise subsampling, the degree of clonotype sharing among donors was expected to be affected by sequencing depth. Compared with non-shared clonotypes, clonotypes shared by all four sorted-subset donors had higher generation probabilities. Sharing across four donors was observed for roughly 5.4% of naive CD4, 3% to 4% of naive CD8, 2% to 2.5% of memory CD4, and roughly 0.4% of memory CD8 clonotypes. The genetic and exposure-history diversity represented was limited by the small number of donors. Sampling was limited to blood, and TCR repertoires in tissue likely differ from TCR repertoires in blood. Estimated clonotype richness was generally larger for naive than for memory subsets.

Using the deep immunoSEQ assay, multiplex PCR amplified TCR CDR3 regions from genomic DNA. Extracted genomic DNA from each cell subset was distributed evenly across all wells of several immunoSEQ 96-well plates, and each plate was treated as a replicate. For sorted subsets, about 200 ng genomic DNA, equal to 30,000 to 35,000 T cell genomes, was loaded into each replicate PCR. The purified libraries were quantified using a Qubit 3.0 fluorometer, sized with a Bioanalyzer 2100, and then quantified again using the KAPA Library Quantification kit. Every immunoSEQ 96-well plate was sequenced on a dedicated single-read 150-cycle Illumina NextSeq 550 flow cell. As for the authors' bioinformatics: The immunoSEQ output contained only junctional sequences without quality scores, so filtering could not match that applied to full-length reads. To assign V/J genes and CDR3, sequences were annotated using PyIR, a Python wrapper for IgBLAST v1.9, with IMGT germline references. Reads were filtered out if the reads had weak V/J assignments (E-value above 1e-6), no CDR3, stop codons, out-of-frame junctions, or ambiguous translated residues. V3J clonotypes were defined as sequences sharing an identical inferred V gene, J gene, and CDR3 amino acid sequence. Percentage overlap between repertoires was computed as shared unique clonotypes divided by the size of the smaller repertoire. RTK rarefaction, the Chao1 estimator, and Recon v2.1 estimates of unobserved clonotypes were used to assess repertoire richness. OLGA was used to compute generation probabilities for all TCRbeta clonotypes that the gDNA method yielded from several donors. In its TCRdb copy, this immuneACCESS table keeps in-frame sequences only and misses some clones. Where compared with another copy, unresolved V genes explain less than half of these, and the others have no known cause. Clone size and V and J calls were adopted from that table, with D and trimming inferred from the DNA. This sample has millions of clones in its table, and about 92% of those were observed once. The top ten clonotypes cover more than 1.5% of the sample.

For the CD8 naive samples, CD45RO-negative cells were positively selected for CCR7, yielding a CD45RA+CCR7+ population from which TemRA cells were excluded. Donors were healthy HIV-negative adults with no recently reported acute infections or vaccinations. Every donor was a Caucasian adult residing in Nashville, Tennessee, USA. Blood was collected by leukapheresis, and PBMCs were isolated by Ficoll-Histopaque density gradient centrifugation and then cryopreserved in liquid nitrogen vapor phase. Purity and quantity of every magnetically sorted T cell population were checked by analytical flow cytometry. From each sorted fraction, genomic DNA was isolated and quantified by UV absorbance on a Nanodrop 2000c.

The sequenced sample was naive CD8+ T cells from PBMCs. The cell subset or site label corresponds to: CD45RA+CCR7+. This TCR was sampled from a man aged 18 to 30 in good health. Some clones in this sample may be carry-over from other donors' samples. The V and J genes are TRBV6-5 and TRBJ2-7; the D gene remains uncertain. The nucleotide sequence reads as follows: TGTGCCAGCAGTTCGAGTTTCGACCCTTCCTACGAGCAGTACTTC. The encoded protein is CASSSSFDPSYEQYF.